These T cell receptor beta chains were read from a single sample in a study of blood T cell repertoires in COVID-19. The repertoire was sequenced with immunoSEQ multiplex PCR; TCRdb's copy has only in-frame clones and lacks some. The table includes about 34,000 clones, 85% detected once. The sample comprised peripheral blood. These receptor sequences come from a woman aged 55-70 years with active COVID-19. The CDR3 runs from the conserved cysteine through the conserved F or W. A D gene is named only where the DNA matches it firmly. Size tells how often a clone was seen (once, few, many) or the class of an expanded clone, and some rows leave it out.

CDR3 protein,CDR3 DNA,clone size,J gene,D gene,V gene
CASRDRANSPLHF,TGTGCCAGCAGGGACAGGGCGAATTCACCCCTCCACTTT,NA,TRBJ1-6,TRBD1,TRBV7-9
CASSTDKFSGLNSPLHF,TGTGCCAGCAGTACCGACAAATTCTCCGGACTTAATTCACCCCTCCACTTT,NA,TRBJ1-6,NA,TRBV28
CASTLLYSGTGNYGYTF,TGTGCCAGCACCCTTCTATACTCCGGGACAGGGAACTATGGCTACACCTTC,NA,TRBJ1-2,TRBD1,TRBV11-3
CASSRQGGATDTQYF,TGTGCCAGCAGCCGACAAGGAGGGGCCACAGATACGCAGTATTTT,NA,TRBJ2-3,NA,TRBV7-3
CASSRTGATYNSPLHF,TGTGCCAGCAGCAGAACAGGGGCCACCTATAATTCACCCCTCCACTTT,medium-sized,TRBJ1-6,TRBD1,TRBV9
CASSVTSGITNEQFF,TGTGCCAGCAGCGTTACTAGCGGGATTACCAATGAGCAGTTCTTC,NA,TRBJ2-1,TRBD2,TRBV7-2
CVRSLRPDLRDEQYF,TGTGTCAGAAGCTTAAGGCCCGACCTTCGGGACGAGCAGTACTTC,NA,TRBJ2-7,NA,TRBV7-5
CASRNPVGGATDTQYF,TGTGCCAGCAGAAACCCGGTAGGGGGGGCCACAGATACGCAGTATTTT,once,TRBJ2-3,NA,TRBV28
CASSSERGAFDEQFF,TGTGCCAGCAGCTCCGAGCGGGGGGCCTTCGATGAGCAGTTCTTC,NA,TRBJ2-1,TRBD2,TRBV5-5
CASSSTRTGKKETQYF,TGTGCCAGCAGCTCTACAAGGACAGGGAAGAAAGAGACCCAGTACTTC,NA,TRBJ2-5,TRBD1,TRBV5-6
CASRQVSYNSPLHF,TGTGCCAGCAGGCAGGTTTCCTATAATTCACCCCTCCACTTT,NA,TRBJ1-6,NA,TRBV6-6
CASTPGTEIYNSPLHF,TGTGCCAGCACCCCCGGGACAGAAATCTATAATTCACCCCTCCACTTT,NA,TRBJ1-6,TRBD1,TRBV9
CASSLGTGLDEQYF,TGTGCCAGCAGCTTAGGGACAGGGCTCGACGAGCAGTACTTC,NA,TRBJ2-7,TRBD1,TRBV5-8
CASSHTGIGGYTF,TGCGCCAGCAGTCACACAGGGATCGGTGGCTACACCTTC,NA,TRBJ1-2,NA,TRBV5-1
CASRQDSFSNQPQHF,TGCGCCAGCAGACAGGACAGCTTTAGCAATCAGCCCCAGCATTTT,NA,TRBJ1-5,NA,TRBV5-1
CASRSMGPHGANVLTF,TGTGCAAGTCGATCCATGGGGCCGCATGGGGCCAACGTCCTGACTTTC,NA,TRBJ2-6,NA,TRBV12-2
CSVVSSGSEQYF,TGCAGCGTTGTATCTAGCGGCTCCGAGCAGTACTTC,NA,TRBJ2-7,TRBD2,TRBV29-1
CASSVGPTGTQNTGELFF,TGTGCCAGCAGTGTGGGCCCTACCGGGACACAGAACACCGGGGAGCTGTTTTTT,once,TRBJ2-2,NA,TRBV2
CASRKLPGQGSVGANVLTF,TGTGCCAGCCGAAAACTACCGGGACAGGGGTCTGTTGGGGCCAACGTCCTGACTTTC,NA,TRBJ2-6,TRBD1,TRBV2
CASSLTVNEQYF,TGTGCCAGCAGCCTAACCGTCAACGAGCAGTACTTC,NA,TRBJ2-7,NA,TRBV28
CASRGLAGADTQYF,TGTGCCAGCAGGGGACTAGCGGGGGCGGATACGCAGTATTTT,few,TRBJ2-3,TRBD2,TRBV19
CSVVRAESGNEQFF,TGCAGCGTGGTTCGTGCGGAGAGTGGGAATGAGCAGTTCTTC,NA,TRBJ2-1,NA,TRBV29-1
CASSFGTSINNEQFF,TGTGCCAGCAGCTTCGGGACTAGCATAAACAATGAGCAGTTCTTC,NA,TRBJ2-1,TRBD2,TRBV5-8
CASSQDRGAIGNTIYF,TGTGCCAGCAGCCAAGATCGGGGGGCGATTGGAAACACCATATATTTT,NA,TRBJ1-3,NA,TRBV3-1/TRBV3-2
CASSYPGGELAETQYF,TGTGCCAGCAGCTACCCCGGGGGGGAGTTGGCAGAGACCCAGTACTTC,NA,TRBJ2-5,TRBD2,TRBV5-6
CATTLAGPQETQYF,TGCGCCACCACTCTGGCGGGACCCCAAGAGACCCAGTACTTC,NA,TRBJ2-5,NA,TRBV10-1
CASSLDPGGPWVSYEQYF,TGCGCCAGCAGCTTGGATCCGGGAGGACCGTGGGTATCTTACGAGCAGTACTTC,NA,TRBJ2-7,TRBD2,TRBV5-1
CASSRQGRGETQYF,TGTGCCAGCAGCCGACAGGGCCGGGGGGAGACCCAGTACTTC,NA,TRBJ2-5,NA,TRBV5-5
CSASPSTDTQYF,TGCAGTGCTAGTCCTTCCACAGATACGCAGTATTTT,NA,TRBJ2-3,NA,TRBV20-1
CASSMLRGSGGYTF,TGTGCCAGTAGTATGCTCAGGGGATCCGGTGGCTACACCTTC,NA,TRBJ1-2,NA,TRBV19
CASSDLGQGAGELFF,TGTGCCAGCAGTGATCTTGGACAGGGGGCCGGGGAGCTGTTTTTT,NA,TRBJ2-2,TRBD1,TRBV2
CASSFPRSGANVLTF,TGTGCCAGCAGCTTCCCCAGGTCTGGGGCCAACGTCCTGACTTTC,NA,TRBJ2-6,NA,TRBV5-6
CASSPFAAVISYEQYF,TGTGCCAGCAGCCCTTTTGCGGCGGTGATCTCCTACGAGCAGTACTTC,NA,TRBJ2-7,NA,TRBV7-2
CASSSSPNTEAFF,TGTGCCAGCTCATCTAGCCCGAACACTGAAGCTTTCTTT,NA,TRBJ1-1,NA,TRBV18
CASSLTPDRGNTEAFF,TGTGCCAGCAGCTTAACCCCGGACAGGGGGAACACTGAAGCTTTCTTT,NA,TRBJ1-1,TRBD1,TRBV7-2
CASSPLAGEANEQFF,TGCGCCAGCAGCCCCCTAGCGGGAGAGGCCAATGAGCAGTTCTTC,NA,TRBJ2-1,TRBD2,TRBV5-1
CASKRGFGDEQYF,TGTGCCAGCAAGAGGGGGTTTGGCGACGAGCAGTACTTC,NA,TRBJ2-7,NA,TRBV2
CASSLAGGPTDTQYF,TGCGCCAGCAGCTTAGCGGGGGGGCCTACAGATACGCAGTATTTT,NA,TRBJ2-3,TRBD2,TRBV5-1